The 2 T cell receptor beta chains presented below share a single source sample, sequenced in a study of T cell changes during pregnancy in multiple sclerosis. The data were produced by immunoSEQ multiplex PCR, yet TCRdb's version contains in-frame clones alone and is incomplete. This table holds approximately 38,000 clones, about nine tenths found once. The sequenced sample was CD8+ T cells from peripheral blood mononuclear cells, obtained in the second trimester of pregnancy. These receptors were taken from a female donor with multiple sclerosis, enrolled in a pregnancy study.

CDR3 sequence reads: CASSMTGDGYTF. CDR3 bases: TGTGCCAGCAGCATGACGGGTGATGGCTACACCTTC. The V call is TRBV5-5, the J call TRBJ1-2, with D uncertain. V was pared by 4 bases and J by 6 bases, with 10 bases between. Germline V gene lookup returns CDR1 SGHKS and CDR2 YYEKEE (reference sequence). CDR3 size: 12 residues. Drawing the rest from reference TRBV5-5 and TRBJ1-2, the complete variable domain is DAGVTQSPTHLIKTRGQQVTLRCSPISGHKSVSWYQQVLGQGPQFIFQYYEKEERGRGNFPDRFSARQFPNYSSELNVNALLLGDSALYLCASSMTGDGYTFGSGTRLTVV.

As concerns this clone: Distinct nucleotide sequences in the sample also encode this CDR3. CDR3 DNA sequence: TGCGCCAGCAGCTTGGCGGTAAACACTGAAGCTTTCTTT. It yields the protein CASSLAVNTEAFF. This rearrangement joins TRBV5-1 to TRBJ1-1, with D hard to call. The CDR3 totals 13 residues. From germline, CDR1 is SGHRS and CDR2 YFSETQ. The ends were cut back, 0 bases at V and 2 bases at J, with 5 bases in the middle.